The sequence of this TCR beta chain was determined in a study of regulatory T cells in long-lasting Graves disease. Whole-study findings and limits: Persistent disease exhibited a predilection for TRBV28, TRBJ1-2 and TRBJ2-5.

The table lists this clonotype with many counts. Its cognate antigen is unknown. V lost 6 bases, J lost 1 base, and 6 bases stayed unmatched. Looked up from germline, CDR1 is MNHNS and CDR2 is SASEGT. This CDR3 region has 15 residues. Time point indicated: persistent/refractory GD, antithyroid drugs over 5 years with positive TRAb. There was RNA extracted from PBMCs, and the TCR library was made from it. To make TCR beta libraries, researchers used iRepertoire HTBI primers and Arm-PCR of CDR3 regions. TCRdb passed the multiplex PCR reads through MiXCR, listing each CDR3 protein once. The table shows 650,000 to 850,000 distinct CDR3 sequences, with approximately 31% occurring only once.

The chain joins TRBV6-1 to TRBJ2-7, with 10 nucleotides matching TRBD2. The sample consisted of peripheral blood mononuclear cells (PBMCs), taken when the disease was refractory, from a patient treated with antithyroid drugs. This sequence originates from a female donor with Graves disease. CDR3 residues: CASRPSGRQSYEQYF. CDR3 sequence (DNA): TGTGCCAGCAGACCTAGCGGGAGACAATCCTACGAGCAGTACTTC.